The 13 T cell receptor beta chains presented below share a single source sample, sequenced in a study of blood T cell repertoires in COVID-19. Generated by immunoSEQ multiplex PCR, the TCRdb table keeps only in-frame clones and is missing some. The data show 130,000 to 150,000 clones, 75% to 90% seen once. Material for sequencing was PBMCs or T cells enriched from blood (not recorded which). The receptor set was obtained from a woman aged 35 to 49 who had been exposed to COVID-19.

This clone has only a few counts. The chain links TRBV19 to TRBJ1-6; 8 nucleotides agree with TRBD1. The CDR3 runs to 16 residues. Germline-derived CDR1 and CDR2 are LNHDA and SQIVND (reference sequence). V was pared by 3 bases and J by 2 bases, with 3 bases of the junction left unmatched. The CDR3 reads CASSMGQAAYNSPLHF. The CDR3 coding sequence is TGTGCCAGTAGTATGGGACAGGCCGCCTATAATTCACCCCTCCACTTT.

The sample holds one count of this clone. The chain links TRBV5-6 to TRBJ1-5; 10 nucleotides line up with TRBD1. V shed 0 bases, J shed 3 bases, and the junction held 3 bases outside the gene matches. The CDR3 extends over 16 amino acids. Germline V CDR1 and CDR2: SGHDT, YYEEEE. This CDR3 is CASSLETGGSNQPQHF. The CDR3 DNA sequence: TGTGCCAGCAGCTTGGAGACAGGGGGCTCCAATCAGCCCCAGCATTTT.

The chain carries TRBV5-6 and TRBJ1-1, with 11 bases aligning to TRBD1. The CDR3 totals 18 residues. In germline, CDR1 is SGHDT, CDR2 YYEEEE. The junction had 19 bases not matched to a gene; V was cut back by 7 bases and J by 5 bases. CDR3 region: CASGPMGSTGQGGTEAFF. In DNA form, the CDR3 reads TGTGCCAGCGGCCCCATGGGATCCACGGGACAGGGGGGTACTGAAGCTTTCTTT.

The chain couples TRBV18 to TRBJ1-5; D remains unclear. Trimming took 3 bases from V and 2 from J, leaving 14 bases between them. Germline V gene data show CDR1 as KGHSH and CDR2 as LQKENI. The CDR3 covers 16 residues. CDR3 sequence reads: CASSPDGNTGNQPQHF. The CDR3 nucleotides read TGTGCCAGCTCACCCGACGGAAATACAGGCAATCAGCCCCAGCATTTT.

The chain is built from TRBV19 and TRBJ2-1; TRBD1 matches 7 bases. After removal of 10 bases from V and 15 bases from J, the junction contained 21 bases not matched to a gene. The CDR3 is 14 amino acids. Germline V gene lookup returns CDR1 LNHDA and CDR2 SQIVND (reference sequence). This chain's CDR3 is CATKSGQVSGGRFF. The CDR3 DNA follows: TGTGCCACCAAAAGCGGACAGGTCTCAGGTGGACGGTTCTTC.

This clone came up once. V and J are TRBV27 and TRBJ1-1; D may be TRBD1 (5 bases). Trimming removed 6 bases from V and 3 bases from J, with 11 bases in between. The CDR3 runs to 13 residues. CDR1 is MNHEY and CDR2 is SMNVEV in the germline V gene (reference sequence). CDR3 region: CASRRGIYTEAFF. CDR3 DNA: TGTGCCAGCAGAAGGGGAATCTACACTGAAGCTTTCTTT.

The rearrangement uses TRBV5-1 and TRBJ2-1, with a weak D call TRBD2 (5 bases). CDR3 length: 12 amino acids. Per germline, CDR1 SGHRS and CDR2 YFSETQ. V gave up 7 bases and J gave up 8 bases, with 13 bases separating them. The CDR3 DNA reads TGCGCCAGCTCTCCGGGCGGGTATGAGCAGTTCTTC. Translated, it gives CASSPGGYEQFF.

The rearrangement uses TRBV6-5 and TRBJ1-4; TRBD1 matches 10 bases. Germline V lookup: CDR1 MNHEY, CDR2 SVGAGI. After removal of 0 bases from V and 12 bases from J, the junction contained 7 bases not matched to a gene. The CDR3 loop spans 15 amino acids. The CDR3, as DNA: TGTGCCAGCAGTTACTCCGGGACAGGGGATATGGAACTGTTTTTT. Translated: CASSYSGTGDMELFF.

This clone was found once. This chain connects TRBV7-2 to TRBJ2-7; D perhaps matches TRBD1 (5 bases). The V end lost 0 bases, the J end lost 1 base, and 7 bases lay between the germline ends. CDR3 length: 14 amino acids. Germline V gene sequence: CDR1 SGHTA, CDR2 FQGNSA. As DNA, the CDR3 is TGTGCCAGCAGCTTAGCCCACAGGTCCTACGAGCAGTACTTC. It specifies CASSLAHRSYEQYF.

This clone showed up just once. The chain couples TRBV7-9 to TRBJ2-3; 7 positions agree with TRBD1. Trimming took 1 base from V and 4 from J; bases not matched to a gene: 2. The germline V gene encodes CDR1 SEHNR and CDR2 FQNEAQ (reference sequence). The CDR3 has 14 residues. The CDR3 loop is CASSLGQGADTQYF. In DNA form, the CDR3 reads TGTGCCAGCAGCTTAGGCCAGGGGGCAGATACGCAGTATTTT.

V usage is TRBV5-1 and J usage is TRBJ1-4; D might be TRBD1 (5 bases). Germline V CDR1 and CDR2: SGHRS, YFSETQ. V was pared by 1 base and J by 0 bases, with 10 bases between. The length of the CDR3 is 16 residues. The CDR3 DNA reads as TGCGCCAGCAGCTTGTCCAGGGCCCCAACTAATGAAAAACTGTTTTTT. This gives the protein CASSLSRAPTNEKLFF. Supplemented by reference TRBV5-1 and TRBJ1-4, the full variable domain reads KAGVTQTPRYLIKTRGQQVTLSCSPISGHRSVSWYQQTPGQGLQFLFEYFSETQRNKGNFPGRFSGRQFSNSRSEMNVSTLELGDSALYLCASSLSRAPTNEKLFFGSGTQLSVL.

The V call is TRBV5-1, the J call TRBJ2-1, with TRBD1 matching over 9 bases. V was pared by 6 bases and J by 6 bases, with 16 bases of the junction left unmatched. The CDR3 has 17 residues. Germline V gene sequence: CDR1 SGHRS, CDR2 YFSETQ. CDR3 coding DNA: TGCGCCAGCACCCGGCTTTCGACAGGGGGAATCGGCAATGAGCAGTTCTTC. It specifies CASTRLSTGGIGNEQFF.

This clone was picked up a small number of times. The V and J genes are TRBV7-9 and TRBJ2-2; D unresolved. Trimming took off 6 bases at V and 3 bases at J, with 8 bases between the two ends. The CDR3 runs 13 residues. Germline V lookup: CDR1 SEHNR, CDR2 FQNEAQ (reference sequence). CDR3 nucleotide sequence: TGTGCCAGCAGGATCGGTTACACCGGGGAGCTGTTTTTT. Translating it yields CASRIGYTGELFF. Together with reference TRBV7-9 and TRBJ2-2, the CDR3 gives the full variable domain: DTGVSQNPRHKITKRGQNVTFRCDPISEHNRLYWYRQTLGQGPEFLTYFQNEAQLEKSRLLSDRFSAERPKGSFSTLEIQRTEQGDSAMYLCASRIGYTGELFFGEGSRLTVL.